The entry below describes one TCR beta chain. This clonotype has only a few counts. Its antigen is still unknown. Base-call qualities are not available, and no considerably larger clone is one nucleotide away. The record originates from a study of T cell repertoires in cytomegalovirus infection (dated by TCRdb to about 2019). For context, the study as a whole: Alongside well-studied HLA-B-restricted epitopes, the peptide stimulations were aimed at recently identified HLA-C-restricted CMV epitopes, whose presentation resists viral immunomodulation. Donor HLA type was relevant to the analysis, as public TCR beta signatures indicated carriage of CMV infection together with the matching HLA type.

According to the germline V gene (reference sequence), CDR1 reads MNHEY and CDR2 reads SMNVEV. The CDR3, cysteine through phenylalanine, is 14 amino acids long. The DNA shown is the 42-base CDR3, in frame from base 1. V loses 6 bases, J loses 5 bases, and the germline ends lie 17 bases apart. Taken with the paper, the label for treatment or condition translates to: in vitro stimulation with specific CMV peptide epitopes to enrich CMV-specific T cells. Sequencer: Illumina HiSeq 1500. TCRdb's own reprocessing of the public reads used fastp at Q25 and MiXCR and kept productive beta chains. Merged by CDR3 protein, the rows form single entries marked with the most common genes and DNA. The table for this sample lists about 570,000 distinct CDR3 sequences; roughly 42% of them were counted only once. The top ten hold 48% of the sample. The paper as a whole reports these results and caveats: In the ex vivo response, HLA-C-restricted CMV-specific TCR beta clonotypes were dominant, and in two of eight donors the single most frequent clonotype came from this HLA-C-restricted group. In both this cohort and an independent cohort of some 350 donors, the cumulative frequency of public TCR beta family members distinguished carriers of CMV infection plus the relevant HLA type.

This receptor was identified in a human donor in good health (CMV status not recorded). Some clones in this sample may be carry-over from other donors' samples. The V and J segments used are TRBV27 and TRBJ2-7, and possibly TRBD2, on 5 matching bases. This specimen was cultured PBMCs, taken from culture after CMV antigen stimulation. The nucleotide sequence is given as TGTGCCAGCAGGCGAACACGAGGGCATGACGAGCAGTACTTC. Its translation reads: CASRRTRGHDEQYF.